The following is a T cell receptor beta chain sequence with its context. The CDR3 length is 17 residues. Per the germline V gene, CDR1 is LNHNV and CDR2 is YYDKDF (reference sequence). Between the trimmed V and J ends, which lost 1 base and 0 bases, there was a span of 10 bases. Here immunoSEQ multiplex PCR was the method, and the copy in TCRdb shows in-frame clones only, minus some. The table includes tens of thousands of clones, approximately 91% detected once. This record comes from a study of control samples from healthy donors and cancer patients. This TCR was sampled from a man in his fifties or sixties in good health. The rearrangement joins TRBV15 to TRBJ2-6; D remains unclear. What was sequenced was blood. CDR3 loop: CATSRGQGRSGANVLTF. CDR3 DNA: TGTGCCACCAGCAGAGGTCAAGGCCGCTCTGGGGCCAACGTCCTGACTTTC. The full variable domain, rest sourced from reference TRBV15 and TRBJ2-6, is DAMVIQNPRYQVTQFGKPVTLSCSQTLNHNVMYWYQQKSSQAPKLLFHYYDKDFNNEADTPDNFQSRRPNTSFCFLDIRSPGLGDTAMYLCATSRGQGRSGANVLTFGAGSRLTVL.